A single sample gave rise to the 4 T cell receptor beta chains below, sequenced in a study of control samples from healthy donors and cancer patients. TCRdb's copy holds only in-frame clones and misses some; the assay was immunoSEQ multiplex PCR. The sample contains some 200,000 clones, 75% to 95% of which appear only once. Input material: blood. The receptors derive from a woman aged 25-40 years in good health.

This clone has a handful of counts. The chain couples TRBV5-1 to TRBJ1-1; 8 bases align to TRBD1. In germline, CDR1 is SGHRS, CDR2 YFSETQ. The ends lost 4 bases at V and 4 bases at J; junction bases unmatched: 12. This CDR3 region has 16 residues. CDR3 protein: CASSAHRGYGPTEAFF. The CDR3 DNA reads TGCGCCAGCAGCGCACACAGGGGGTATGGCCCCACTGAAGCTTTCTTT.

The V call is TRBV29-1, the J call TRBJ1-1; D is ambiguous. This CDR3 comprises 11 residues. The V end was cut by 3 bases, the J end by 2 bases, with 4 bases between. CDR1 and CDR2 from the germline V gene are SQVTM and ANQGSEA. The CDR3 region is CSVDKNTEAFF. The DNA of the CDR3 is TGCAGCGTTGACAAAAACACTGAAGCTTTCTTT.

V usage is TRBV18 and J usage is TRBJ2-1; D may be TRBD2 (6 bases). V lost 5 bases and J 2 bases, leaving 16 bases between the germline ends. The CDR3 sequence is 16 residues long. Germline V gene data show CDR1 as KGHSH and CDR2 as LQKENI. The CDR3 here is CASSTWTTETYNEQFF. The CDR3 nucleotides read TGTGCCAGCTCAACATGGACTACAGAGACCTACAATGAGCAGTTCTTC. Full variable domain (rest looked up from reference TRBV18 and TRBJ2-1): NAGVMQNPRHLVRRRGQEARLRCSPMKGHSHVYWYRQLPEEGLKFMVYLQKENIIDESGMPKERFSAEFPKEGPSILRIQQVVRGDSAAYFCASSTWTTETYNEQFFGPGTRLTVL.

This clone was recorded a few times. The chain carries TRBV6-4 and TRBJ2-3, with 7 bases lining up with TRBD2. The ends lost 3 bases at V and 4 bases at J; junction bases unmatched: 4. Germline lookup yields CDR1 MRHNA and CDR2 SNTAGT. The CDR3 consists of 14 residues. For the CDR3, the DNA is TGTGCCAGCAGTGAAGGAGCGGGGTCAGATACGCAGTATTTT. Its protein product is CASSEGAGSDTQYF.